This T cell receptor (beta chain) was sequenced in a study of blood T cell repertoires in COVID-19. Study-level information: The study drew acute and convalescent COVID-19 samples from the United States, Italy and Spain. From T cells, B-cell-depleted T cells, or PBMCs came the material, which was cDNA or gDNA.

In the source study's methods: For nucleated cells, counts were estimated from reference gene primer amplification. Only in-frame clones appear in the TCRdb table, and some are missing; sequencing was by immunoSEQ multiplex PCR. For V, J and clone size, that table is used; D and trimming come from the DNA. Here the sample spans over 200,000 clones, roughly 89% being singletons. Germline V lookup: CDR1 SGHKS, CDR2 YYEKEE (reference sequence). The CDR3 consists of 16 residues. V trimming: 4 bases; J trimming: 7 bases; junction bases outside the gene matches: 8. Sequencing was carried out using peripheral blood. This sequence originates from a man aged 55-75 years who had recovered from COVID-19. The chain has TRBV5-5 and TRBJ1-4; 12 bases are a match to TRBD1. CDR3 sequence reads: CASSAGTGGAGEKLFF. For the CDR3, the DNA is TGTGCCAGCAGCGCCGGGACAGGGGGCGCGGGTGAAAAACTGTTTTTT.